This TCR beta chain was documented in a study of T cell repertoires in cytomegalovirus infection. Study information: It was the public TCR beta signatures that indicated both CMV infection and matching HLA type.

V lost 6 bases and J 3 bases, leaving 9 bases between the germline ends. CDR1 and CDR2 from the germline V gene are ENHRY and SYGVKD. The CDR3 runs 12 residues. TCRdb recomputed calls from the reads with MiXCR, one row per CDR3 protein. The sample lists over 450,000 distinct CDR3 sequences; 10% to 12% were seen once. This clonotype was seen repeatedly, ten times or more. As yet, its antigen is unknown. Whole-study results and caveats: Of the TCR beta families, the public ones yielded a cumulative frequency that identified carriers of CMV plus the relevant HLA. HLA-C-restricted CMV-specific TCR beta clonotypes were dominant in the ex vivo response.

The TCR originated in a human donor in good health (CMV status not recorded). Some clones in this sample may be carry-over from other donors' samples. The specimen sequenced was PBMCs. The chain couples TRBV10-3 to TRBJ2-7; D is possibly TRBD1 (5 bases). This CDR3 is CAISTQGYEQYF. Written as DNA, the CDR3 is TGTGCCATCAGCACCCAGGGCTACGAGCAGTACTTC.